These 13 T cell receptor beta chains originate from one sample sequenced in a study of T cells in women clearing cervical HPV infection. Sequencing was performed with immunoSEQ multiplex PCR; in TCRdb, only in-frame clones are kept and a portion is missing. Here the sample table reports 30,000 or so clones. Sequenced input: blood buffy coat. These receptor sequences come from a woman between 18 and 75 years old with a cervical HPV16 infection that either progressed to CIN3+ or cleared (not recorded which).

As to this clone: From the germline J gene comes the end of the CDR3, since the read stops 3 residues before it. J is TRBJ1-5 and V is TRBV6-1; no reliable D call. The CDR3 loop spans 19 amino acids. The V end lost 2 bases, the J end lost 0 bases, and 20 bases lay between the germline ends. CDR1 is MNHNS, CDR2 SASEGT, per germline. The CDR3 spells CASSERGSPLGNSNQPQHF. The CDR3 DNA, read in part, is TGTGCCAGCAGTGAACGCGGGTCCCCGTTGGGCAATAGCAATCAGCCC.

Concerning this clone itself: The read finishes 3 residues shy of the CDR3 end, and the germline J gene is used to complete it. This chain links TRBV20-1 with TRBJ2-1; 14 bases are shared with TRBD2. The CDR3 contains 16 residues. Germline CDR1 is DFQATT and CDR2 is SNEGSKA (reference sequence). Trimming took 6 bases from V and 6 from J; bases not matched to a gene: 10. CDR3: CSATSVGLAGGNEQFF. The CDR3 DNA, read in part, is TGCAGTGCCACCTCCGTCGGACTAGCGGGGGGCAATGAG.

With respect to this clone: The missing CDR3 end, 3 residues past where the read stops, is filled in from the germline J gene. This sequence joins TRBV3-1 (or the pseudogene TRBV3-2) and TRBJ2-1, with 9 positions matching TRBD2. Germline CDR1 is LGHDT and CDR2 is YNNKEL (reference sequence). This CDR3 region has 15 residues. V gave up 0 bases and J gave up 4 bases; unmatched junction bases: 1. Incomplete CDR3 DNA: TGTGCCAGCAGCCAAGACCTAGCGGGGTACAATGAG. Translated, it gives CASSQDLAGYNE. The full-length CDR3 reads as CASSQDLAGYNEQFF.

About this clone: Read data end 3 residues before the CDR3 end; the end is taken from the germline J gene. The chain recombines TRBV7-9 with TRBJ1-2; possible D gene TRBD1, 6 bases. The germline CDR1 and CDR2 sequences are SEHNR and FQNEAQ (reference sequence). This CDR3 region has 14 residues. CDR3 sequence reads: CASSTRAGVGGYTF. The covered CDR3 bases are TGTGCCAGCAGCACTAGGGCAGGGGTTGGGGGC.

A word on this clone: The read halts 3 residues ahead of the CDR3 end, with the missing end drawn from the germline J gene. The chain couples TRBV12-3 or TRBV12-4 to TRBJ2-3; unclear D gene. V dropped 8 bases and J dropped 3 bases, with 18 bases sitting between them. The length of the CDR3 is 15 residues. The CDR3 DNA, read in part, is TGTGCCAGCTCCCGACTCAGTGGTCGAACAGATACG. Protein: CASSRLSGRTDT. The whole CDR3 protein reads CASSRLSGRTDTQYF.

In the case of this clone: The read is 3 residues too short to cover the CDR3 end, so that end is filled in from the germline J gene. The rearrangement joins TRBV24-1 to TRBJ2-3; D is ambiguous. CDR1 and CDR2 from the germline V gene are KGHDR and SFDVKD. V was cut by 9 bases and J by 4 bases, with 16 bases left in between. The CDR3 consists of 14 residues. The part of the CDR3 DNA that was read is TGTGCCACCTCAATCGGTCAGGATCCAGATACG. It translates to CATSIGQDPDT. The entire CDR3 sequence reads CATSIGQDPDTQYF.

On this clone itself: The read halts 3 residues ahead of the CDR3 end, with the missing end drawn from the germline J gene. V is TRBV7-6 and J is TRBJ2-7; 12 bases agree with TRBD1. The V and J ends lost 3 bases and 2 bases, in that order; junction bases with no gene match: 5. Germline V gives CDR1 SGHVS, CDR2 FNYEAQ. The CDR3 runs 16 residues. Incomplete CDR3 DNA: TGTGCCAGCAGCTTGGGACAGGGGGCAACCGCCTACGAG. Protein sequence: CASSLGQGATAYE. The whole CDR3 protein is CASSLGQGATAYEQYF.

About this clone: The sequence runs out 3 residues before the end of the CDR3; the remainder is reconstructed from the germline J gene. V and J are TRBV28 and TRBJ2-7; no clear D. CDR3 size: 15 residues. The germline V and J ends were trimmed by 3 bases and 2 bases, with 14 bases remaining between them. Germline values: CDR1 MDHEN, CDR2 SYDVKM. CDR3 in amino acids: CASSFPRGGAYEQYF. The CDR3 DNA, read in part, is TGTGCCAGCAGTTTCCCCCGCGGCGGAGCCTACGAG.

CDR3 in amino acids: CASSPGQVADIQYF. CDR3 DNA (partial): TGTGCCAGCAGCCCCGGACAGGTCGCTGACATT. This rearrangement joins TRBV5-4 to TRBJ2-4, with TRBD1 matching 7 bases. The missing CDR3 end, 3 residues past where the read stops, is filled in from the germline J gene. Per germline, CDR1 SGHNT and CDR2 YYREEE (reference sequence). The length of the CDR3 is 14 residues. The ends lost 4 bases at V and 8 bases at J; junction bases unmatched: 9.

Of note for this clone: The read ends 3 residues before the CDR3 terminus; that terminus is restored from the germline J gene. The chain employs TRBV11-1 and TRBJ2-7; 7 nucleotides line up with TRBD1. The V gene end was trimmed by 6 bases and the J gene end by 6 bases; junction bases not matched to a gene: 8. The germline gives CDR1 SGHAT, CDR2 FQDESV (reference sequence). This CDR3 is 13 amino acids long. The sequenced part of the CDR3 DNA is TGTGCCAGCAGGAACACAGGGGAAGGCGAG. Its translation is CASRNTGEGE. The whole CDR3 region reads CASRNTGEGEQYF.

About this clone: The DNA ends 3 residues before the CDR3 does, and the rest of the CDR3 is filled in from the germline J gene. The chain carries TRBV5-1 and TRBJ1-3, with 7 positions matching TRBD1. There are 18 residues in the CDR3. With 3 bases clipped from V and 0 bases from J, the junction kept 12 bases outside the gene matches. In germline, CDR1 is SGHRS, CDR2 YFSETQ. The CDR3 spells CASSSEGQGGVSGNTIYF. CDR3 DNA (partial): TGCGCCAGCAGCTCCGAGGGGCAGGGGGGAGTCTCTGGAAACACC.

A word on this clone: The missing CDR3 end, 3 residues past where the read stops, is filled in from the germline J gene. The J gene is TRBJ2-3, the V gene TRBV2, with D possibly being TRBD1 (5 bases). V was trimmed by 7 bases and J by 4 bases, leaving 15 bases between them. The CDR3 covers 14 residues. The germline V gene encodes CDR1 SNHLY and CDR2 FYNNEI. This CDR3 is CASKWGSGADTQYF. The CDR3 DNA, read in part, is TGTGCCAGCAAGTGGGGCAGTGGGGCAGATACG.

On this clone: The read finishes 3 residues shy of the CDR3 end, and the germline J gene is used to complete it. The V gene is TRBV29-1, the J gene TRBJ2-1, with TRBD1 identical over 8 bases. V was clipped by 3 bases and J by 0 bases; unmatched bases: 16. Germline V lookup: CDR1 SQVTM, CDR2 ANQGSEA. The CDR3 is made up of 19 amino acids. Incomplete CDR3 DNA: TGCAGCGTTGAGGCCGGGACAGGTCCCGATAAAAGCTCCTACAATGAG. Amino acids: CSVEAGTGPDKSSYNE. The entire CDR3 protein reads CSVEAGTGPDKSSYNEQFF.